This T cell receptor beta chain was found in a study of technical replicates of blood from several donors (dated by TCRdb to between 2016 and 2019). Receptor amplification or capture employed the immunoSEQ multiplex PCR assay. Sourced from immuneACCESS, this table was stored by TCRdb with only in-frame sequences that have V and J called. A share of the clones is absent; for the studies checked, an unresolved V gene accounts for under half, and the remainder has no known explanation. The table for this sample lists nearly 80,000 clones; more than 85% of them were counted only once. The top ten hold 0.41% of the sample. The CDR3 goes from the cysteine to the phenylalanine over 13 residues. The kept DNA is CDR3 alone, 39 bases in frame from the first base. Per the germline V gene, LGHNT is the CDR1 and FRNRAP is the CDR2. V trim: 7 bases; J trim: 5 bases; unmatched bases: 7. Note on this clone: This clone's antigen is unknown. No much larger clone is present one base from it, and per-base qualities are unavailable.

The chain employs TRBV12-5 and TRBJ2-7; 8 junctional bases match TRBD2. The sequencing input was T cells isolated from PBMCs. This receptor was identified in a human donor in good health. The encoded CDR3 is CASAPAGVNEQYF. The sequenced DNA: TGTGCTAGTGCCCCAGCGGGAGTCAACGAGCAGTACTTC.